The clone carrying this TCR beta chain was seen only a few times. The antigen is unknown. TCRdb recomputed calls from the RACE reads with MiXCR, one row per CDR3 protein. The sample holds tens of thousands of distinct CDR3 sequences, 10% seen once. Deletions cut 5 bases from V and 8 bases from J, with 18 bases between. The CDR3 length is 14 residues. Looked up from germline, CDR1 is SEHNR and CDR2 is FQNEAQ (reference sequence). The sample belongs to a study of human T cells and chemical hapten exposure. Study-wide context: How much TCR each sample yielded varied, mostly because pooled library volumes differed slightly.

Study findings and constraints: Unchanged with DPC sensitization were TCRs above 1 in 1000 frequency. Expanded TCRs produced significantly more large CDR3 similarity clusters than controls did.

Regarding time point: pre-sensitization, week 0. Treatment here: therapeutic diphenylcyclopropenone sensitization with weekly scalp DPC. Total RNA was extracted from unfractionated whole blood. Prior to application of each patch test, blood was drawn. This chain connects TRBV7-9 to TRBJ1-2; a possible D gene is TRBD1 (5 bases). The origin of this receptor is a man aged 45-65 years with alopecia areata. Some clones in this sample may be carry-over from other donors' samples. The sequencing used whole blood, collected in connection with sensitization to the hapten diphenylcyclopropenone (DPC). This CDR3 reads CASSPLGGSGGYTF. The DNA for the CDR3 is TGTGCCAGCAGCCCCCTGGGGGGGTCTGGGGGCTACACCTTC.